This T cell receptor (beta chain) was sequenced during a study of cytomegalovirus exposure and HLA in healthy donors. Using immunoSEQ multiplex PCR, the repertoire was profiled, and TCRdb retains in-frame clones only, with some absent. The sample records about 54,000 clones, roughly 90% being singletons. Looked up from germline, CDR1 is SGHTA and CDR2 is FQGNSA. V was shortened by 5 bases and J by 1 base, with 16 bases between the two germline ends. CDR3 size: 16 residues. J is TRBJ2-3 and V is TRBV7-2; D may be TRBD1 (6 bases). This clonotype was sampled from a woman aged 18-35 years in good health and CMV-seropositive. What was sequenced was PBMCs. CDR3 sequence reads: CASSRERGGGTDTQYF. Here the CDR3 DNA reads TGTGCCAGCAGCCGTGAACGAGGGGGTGGCACAGATACGCAGTATTTT.